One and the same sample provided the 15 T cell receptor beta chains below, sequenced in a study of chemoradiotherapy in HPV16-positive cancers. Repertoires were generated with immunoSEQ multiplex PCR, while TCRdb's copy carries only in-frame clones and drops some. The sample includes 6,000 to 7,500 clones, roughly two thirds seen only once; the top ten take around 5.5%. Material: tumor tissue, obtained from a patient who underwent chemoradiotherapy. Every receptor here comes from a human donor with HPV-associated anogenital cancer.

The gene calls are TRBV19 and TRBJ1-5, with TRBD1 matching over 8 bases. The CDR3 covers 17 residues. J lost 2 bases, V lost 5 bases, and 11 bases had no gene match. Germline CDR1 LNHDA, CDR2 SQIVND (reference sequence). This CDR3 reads CASSLPWDRSGNQPQHF. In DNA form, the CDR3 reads TGTGCCAGTAGTTTGCCTTGGGACAGGTCAGGCAATCAGCCCCAGCATTTT. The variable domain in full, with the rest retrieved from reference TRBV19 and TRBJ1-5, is DGGITQSPKYLFRKEGQNVTLSCEQNLNHDAMYWYRQDPGQGLRLIYYSQIVNDFQKGDIAEGYSVSREKKESFPLTVTSAQKNPTAFYLCASSLPWDRSGNQPQHFGDGTRLSIL.

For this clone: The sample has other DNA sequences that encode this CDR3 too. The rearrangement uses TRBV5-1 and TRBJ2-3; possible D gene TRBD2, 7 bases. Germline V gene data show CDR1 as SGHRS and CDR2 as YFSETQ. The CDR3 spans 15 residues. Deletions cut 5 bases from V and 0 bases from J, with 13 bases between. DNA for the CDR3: TGCGCCAGCAGTTTCGGGGGGCCTAGCACAGATACGCAGTATTTT. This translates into CASSFGGPSTDTQYF.

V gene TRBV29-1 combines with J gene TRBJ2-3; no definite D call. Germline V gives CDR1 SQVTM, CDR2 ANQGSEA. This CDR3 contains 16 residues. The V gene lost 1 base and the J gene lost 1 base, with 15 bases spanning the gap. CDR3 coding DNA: TGCAGCGTTGAAGCGAGAAGGGTTAAAGGCACAGATACGCAGTATTTT. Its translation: CSVEARRVKGTDTQYF.

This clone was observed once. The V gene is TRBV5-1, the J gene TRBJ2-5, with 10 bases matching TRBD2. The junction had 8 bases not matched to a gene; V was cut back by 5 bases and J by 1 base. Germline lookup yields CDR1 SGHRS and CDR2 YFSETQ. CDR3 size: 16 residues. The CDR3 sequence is CASRLAGSSGQETQYF. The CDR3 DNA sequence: TGCGCCAGCAGACTAGCGGGATCCTCAGGCCAAGAGACCCAGTACTTC.

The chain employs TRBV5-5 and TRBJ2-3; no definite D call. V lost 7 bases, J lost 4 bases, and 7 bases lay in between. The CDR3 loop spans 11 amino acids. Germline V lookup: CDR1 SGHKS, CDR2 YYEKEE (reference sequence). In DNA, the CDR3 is TGTGCCAGCCACCGGGCAGATACGCAGTATTTT. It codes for CASHRADTQYF.

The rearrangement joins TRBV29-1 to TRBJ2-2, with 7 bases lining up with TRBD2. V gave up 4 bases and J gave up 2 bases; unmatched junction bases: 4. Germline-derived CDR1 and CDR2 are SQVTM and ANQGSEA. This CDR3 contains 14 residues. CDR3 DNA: TGCAGCGTTGCCCGGGGGGTCAACACCGGGGAGCTGTTTTTT. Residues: CSVARGVNTGELFF.

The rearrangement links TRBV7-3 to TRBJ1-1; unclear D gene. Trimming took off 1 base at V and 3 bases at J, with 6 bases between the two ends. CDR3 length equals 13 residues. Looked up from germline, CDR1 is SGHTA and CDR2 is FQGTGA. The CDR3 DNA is TGTGCCAGCAGCTTAATGAGCGACACTGAAGCTTTCTTT. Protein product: CASSLMSDTEAFF.

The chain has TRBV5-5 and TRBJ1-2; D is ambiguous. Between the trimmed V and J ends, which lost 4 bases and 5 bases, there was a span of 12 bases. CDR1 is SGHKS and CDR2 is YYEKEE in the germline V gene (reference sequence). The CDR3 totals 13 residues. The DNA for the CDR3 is TGTGCCAGCAGCCCCGACACAGAATATGGCTACACCTTC. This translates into CASSPDTEYGYTF.

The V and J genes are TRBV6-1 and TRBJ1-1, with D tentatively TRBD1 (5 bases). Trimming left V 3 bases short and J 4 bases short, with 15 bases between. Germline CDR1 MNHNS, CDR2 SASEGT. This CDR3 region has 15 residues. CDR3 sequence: CASSDRRRGITEAFF. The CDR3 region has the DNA TGTGCCAGCAGTGATAGGAGGAGGGGAATCACTGAAGCTTTCTTT.

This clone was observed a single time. CDR3 nucleotides: TGTGCTAGTGGTCTGGGACCGACTTACGAGCAGTACTTC. This codes for CASGLGPTYEQYF. V and J are TRBV12-5 and TRBJ2-5; D assignment may be TRBD1 or TRBD2 (5 bases each). The closer fit of TRBJ2-7 to the DNA end suggests the J call may be wrong. Germline V lookup: CDR1 LGHNT, CDR2 FRNRAP. This CDR3 contains 13 residues.

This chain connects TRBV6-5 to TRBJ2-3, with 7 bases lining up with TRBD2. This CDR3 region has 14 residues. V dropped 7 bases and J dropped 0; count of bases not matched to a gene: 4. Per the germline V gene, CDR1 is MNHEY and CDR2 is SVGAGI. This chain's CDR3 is CASTSGVSTDTQYF. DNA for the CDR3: TGTGCCAGCACTAGCGGAGTTAGCACAGATACGCAGTATTTT.

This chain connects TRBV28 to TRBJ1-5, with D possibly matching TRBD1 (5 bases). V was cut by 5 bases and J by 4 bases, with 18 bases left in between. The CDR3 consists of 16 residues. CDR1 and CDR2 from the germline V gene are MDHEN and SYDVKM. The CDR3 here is CASSPGTEGWNQPQHF. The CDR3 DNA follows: TGTGCCAGCAGTCCTGGGACGGAGGGTTGGAATCAGCCCCAGCATTTT.

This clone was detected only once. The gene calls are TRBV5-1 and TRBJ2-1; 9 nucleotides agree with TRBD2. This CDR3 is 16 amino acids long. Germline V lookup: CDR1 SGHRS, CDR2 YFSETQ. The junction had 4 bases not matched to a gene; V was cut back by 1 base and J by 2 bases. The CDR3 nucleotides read TGCGCCAGCAGCTTGAATAGCGGGAGTCCCTACAATGAGCAGTTCTTC. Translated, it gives CASSLNSGSPYNEQFF.

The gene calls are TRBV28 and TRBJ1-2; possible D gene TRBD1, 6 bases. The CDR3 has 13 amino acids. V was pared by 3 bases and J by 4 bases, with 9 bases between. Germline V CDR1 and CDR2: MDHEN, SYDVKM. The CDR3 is CASSFRGAYGYTF. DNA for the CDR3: TGTGCCAGCAGTTTCAGGGGAGCCTATGGCTACACCTTC.

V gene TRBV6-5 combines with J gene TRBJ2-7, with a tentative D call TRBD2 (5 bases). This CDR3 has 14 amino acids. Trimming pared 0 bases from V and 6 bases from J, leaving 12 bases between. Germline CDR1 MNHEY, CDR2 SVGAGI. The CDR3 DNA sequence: TGTGCCAGCAGTTACTCGCGGGCAGGCTCCGAGCAGTACTTC. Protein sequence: CASSYSRAGSEQYF.